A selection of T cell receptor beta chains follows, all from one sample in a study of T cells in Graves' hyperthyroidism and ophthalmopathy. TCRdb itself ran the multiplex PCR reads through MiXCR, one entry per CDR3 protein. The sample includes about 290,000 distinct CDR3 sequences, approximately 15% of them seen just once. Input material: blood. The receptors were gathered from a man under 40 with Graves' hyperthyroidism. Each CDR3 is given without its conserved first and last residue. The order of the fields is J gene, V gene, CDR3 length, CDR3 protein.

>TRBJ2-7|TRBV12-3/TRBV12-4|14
ASSSFGLAGTYEQY
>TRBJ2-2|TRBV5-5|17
ASSLMGGRYPRGTGELF
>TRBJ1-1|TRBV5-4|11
ASSSSGKGEAF
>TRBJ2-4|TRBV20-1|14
SARDPTQGAKNIQY
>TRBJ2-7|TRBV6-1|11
ASSPNGAYEQY
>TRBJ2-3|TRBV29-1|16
SVPPGGLAAGVADTQY
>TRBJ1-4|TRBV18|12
ASSPRTVGEKLF
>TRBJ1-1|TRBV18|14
ASSPGGGQEDTEAF
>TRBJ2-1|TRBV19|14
ASSIGFRGPGNEQF
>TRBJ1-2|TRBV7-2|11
ASSRAAAYGYT
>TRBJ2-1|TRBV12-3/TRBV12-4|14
ASSEEVGRSYNEQF
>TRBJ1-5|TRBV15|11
ATSRVDDQPQH
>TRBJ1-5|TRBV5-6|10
ASSVENQPQH
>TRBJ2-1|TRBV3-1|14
ASSPWTSGRLGEQF
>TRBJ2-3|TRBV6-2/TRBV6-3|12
ASSYGRATDTQY
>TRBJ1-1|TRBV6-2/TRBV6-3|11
ASSTYTGTEAF
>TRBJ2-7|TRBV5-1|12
ASSLVSGLSEQY
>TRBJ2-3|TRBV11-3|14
ASSSGGVSSTDTQY
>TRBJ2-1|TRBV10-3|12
AIRTRPGNNEQF
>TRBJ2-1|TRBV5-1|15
ASSVPGLAGGSNEQF
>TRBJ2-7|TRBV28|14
ASSLLSGLGPHEQY
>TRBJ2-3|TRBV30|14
AWSVGGPDSTDTQY
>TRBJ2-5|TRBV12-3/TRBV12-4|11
ASSLSVGKTQY
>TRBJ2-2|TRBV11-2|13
ASTSRAGGTGELF
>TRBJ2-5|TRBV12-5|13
ASGPSRDRVETQY
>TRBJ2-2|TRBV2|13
ASSSGDANTGELF
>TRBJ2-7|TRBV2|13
ASKRTGSGTREQY
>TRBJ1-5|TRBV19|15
ASSSRTGAFSNQPQH
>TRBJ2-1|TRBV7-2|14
ASSMTGGKSYNEQF
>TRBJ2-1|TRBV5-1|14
ASSFLQVPSYNEQF
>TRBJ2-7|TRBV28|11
ASSRTSRGERY
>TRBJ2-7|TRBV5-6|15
ASRNGTRDYDSYEQY
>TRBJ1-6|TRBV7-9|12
ASSFETGRTPLH
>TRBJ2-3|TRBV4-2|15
ASSQVQGLRSTDTQY
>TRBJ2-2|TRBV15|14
ATRRDRGLSTGELF
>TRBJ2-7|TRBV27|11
ASRGLPSYEQY
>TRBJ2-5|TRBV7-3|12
ASSFNGGVETQY
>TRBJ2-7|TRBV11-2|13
ASSPEGPSSYEQY
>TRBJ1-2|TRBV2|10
ASSGGEGGYT
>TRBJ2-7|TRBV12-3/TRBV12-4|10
ASSLGRGPHY
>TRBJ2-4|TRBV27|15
ASSYSSGDPAKNIQY
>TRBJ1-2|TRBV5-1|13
ASSLALGGNYGYT
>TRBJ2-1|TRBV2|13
ASSERGQAYNEQF
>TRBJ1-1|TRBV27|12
ASSPFEGDTEAF
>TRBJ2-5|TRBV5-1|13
ASSPQPSGKETQY
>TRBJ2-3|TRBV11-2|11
ASSGTLGDTQY
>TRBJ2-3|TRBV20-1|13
SAQGGARETDTQY
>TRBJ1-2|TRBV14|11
ASSQIEGYGYT
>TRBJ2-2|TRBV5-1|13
ASSLAAPNTGELF
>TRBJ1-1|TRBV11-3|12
ASSPPGANTEAF
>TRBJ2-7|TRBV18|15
ASSPRSSDGPTYEQY
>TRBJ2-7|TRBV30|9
AWDRSGEQY
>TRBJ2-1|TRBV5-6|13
ASSSGTSMYNEQF
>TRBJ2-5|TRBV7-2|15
ASSLVPSGRIKETQY
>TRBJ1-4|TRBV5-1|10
ASSLDNAKLF
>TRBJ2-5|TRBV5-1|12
ASSLGGARETQY
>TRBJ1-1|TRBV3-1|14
ASSQLLGRGYTEAF